This TCR beta chain was sequenced in a study of blood T cell repertoires in COVID-19. Study as a whole: Acute-phase and convalescent COVID-19 samples originated in the United States, Italy and Spain. The cDNA or gDNA used as material had been derived from T cells, B-cell-depleted T cells, or PBMCs.

Methods used by the authors: Reference gene primers were amplified, and this amplification served to estimate nucleated cell counts. Measured with immunoSEQ multiplex PCR; TCRdb has only the in-frame clones, and not every one. V, J and clone size derive from that table, while D and trimming were established from the DNA sequence. The profile shows approximately 5,700 clones, about four fifths of them singletons. The CDR3 loop spans 12 amino acids. The V and J ends lost 2 bases and 7 bases, in that order; junction bases with no gene match: 1. The germline V gene has CDR1 SEHNR and CDR2 FQNEAQ (reference sequence).

Sequencing was carried out using peripheral blood. This receptor was taken from a human donor in a cohort sampled during active COVID-19. The J gene is TRBJ1-1, the V gene TRBV7-9; 7 positions match TRBD1. CDR3 coding DNA: TGTGCCAGCAGCTTACACAGGGGTGAAGCTTTCTTT. Translated, it gives CASSLHRGEAFF.